A single TCR beta chain is shown here with its context. What it recognizes is unknown. Other nucleotide sequences in the sample specify the same CDR3. CDR1 is SGHTA and CDR2 is FQGNSA in the germline V gene. V gave up 3 bases and J gave up 4 bases; unmatched junction bases: 5. The CDR3 length is 14 residues. The source of the sample is a study of Ad26.COV2.S vaccination and SARS-CoV-2 variants. Notes on the study in general: Greater spike-specific TCR breadth was seen in vaccine recipients than in placebo recipients. Possibly, TCR breadth and depth analyses underestimated total T cell responses.

Treatment here: some 20 received Ad26.COV2.S at low or high dose, single or two shots; about 5 received placebo; per-sample allocation not given. The investigators took samples on day 63 after the first vaccine or placebo injection. The individual, an adult aged 18-55 years, was a donor in Boston. Sequenced by immunoSEQ multiplex PCR; TCRdb stores in-frame clones only, minus some. The table lists roughly 500,000 clones, about 83% of them singletons. This clonotype was obtained from a person aged 18-60 years who received the Ad26.COV2.S COVID-19 vaccine or a placebo. The source material was peripheral blood, sampled in a trial of Ad26.COV2.S vaccine versus placebo. The V and J genes are TRBV7-2 and TRBJ1-1; 7 bases fit TRBD1. DNA for the CDR3: TGTGCCAGCAGCTTGGAAGGGGGCCTCACTGAAGCTTTCTTT. Translating gives CASSLEGGLTEAFF. The complete variable domain, with remaining parts taken from reference TRBV7-2 and TRBJ1-1, reads GAGVSQSPSNKVTEKGKDVELRCDPISGHTALYWYRQSLGQGLEFLIYFQGNSAPDKSGLPSDRFSAERTGGSVSTLTIQRTQQEDSAVYLCASSLEGGLTEAFFGQGTRLTVV.